These 6 T cell receptor beta chains share one sample of origin, sequenced in a study of stem cell transplantation in POMP-related autoinflammatory disease. Here immunoSEQ multiplex PCR was the method, and the copy in TCRdb shows in-frame clones only, minus some. The sample lists around 26,000 clones, roughly four fifths occurring once. Sequencing used CD4+ T cells from PBMCs, obtained before stem cell transplantation. The receptors derive from a human donor with POMP-related autoinflammation and immune dysregulation (PRAID).

This clone was counted a single time. Here the CDR3 reads CASSYNGGHTGELFF. The CDR3 nucleotides are TGTGCCAGCAGTTACAACGGCGGTCACACCGGGGAGCTGTTTTTT. The V gene is TRBV6-5, the J gene TRBJ2-2; the D is unclear. Germline values: CDR1 MNHEY, CDR2 SVGAGI. The CDR3 length is 15 residues. V lost 2 bases and J lost 3, with 10 bases in between.

This chain joins TRBV28 and TRBJ1-2; TRBD1 matches at 7 bases. There are 16 residues in the CDR3. V dropped 3 bases and J dropped 8; count of bases not matched to a gene: 15. Germline loops: CDR1 MDHEN, CDR2 SYDVKM. Here the CDR3 DNA reads TGTGCCAGCAGTTTGGTGCAGGGGGTATCTCTAGGGGGCTACACCTTC. As protein: CASSLVQGVSLGGYTF.

The chain is built from TRBV7-3 and TRBJ2-7; possibly TRBD2 for D (5 bases). V lost 1 base and J lost 5, with 15 bases in between. CDR1 is SGHTA, CDR2 FQGTGA, per germline. This CDR3 region has 15 residues. CDR3 sequence (DNA): TGTGCCAGCAGCTTAAACCCGGGGATGGTTCACGAGCAGTACTTC. Amino acids: CASSLNPGMVHEQYF.

The V and J genes are TRBV15 and TRBJ2-1; TRBD2 agrees at 8 bases. The CDR3 is 16 residues long. Germline CDR1 and CDR2: LNHNV and YYDKDF (reference sequence). Trimming cost V 4 bases and J 2 bases; bases outside gene matches: 7. This CDR3 reads CATSIGSGSPYNEQFF. CDR3 DNA sequence: TGTGCCACCAGCATCGGGAGCGGGAGCCCCTACAATGAGCAGTTCTTC.

The CDR3 sequence is CASSQGLAVPRETQYF. CDR3 sequence (DNA): TGCGCCAGCAGCCAAGGGCTAGCGGTGCCACGGGAGACCCAGTACTTC. The genes are TRBV4-1 and TRBJ2-5, with 7 bases that match TRBD2. V lost 1 base, J lost 5 bases, and 10 bases stayed unmatched. CDR3 size: 16 residues. Germline V gene sequence: CDR1 MGHRA, CDR2 YSYEKL.

This clone was recorded once. This chain links TRBV7-9 with TRBJ2-2; D call uncertain. Germline loops: CDR1 SEHNR, CDR2 FQNEAQ (reference sequence). The germline V and J ends were trimmed by 5 bases and 2 bases, with 12 bases remaining between them. The CDR3 spans 15 residues. Written as DNA, the CDR3 is TGTGCCAGCAGCGCACTGGGGTCCAACACCGGGGAGCTGTTTTTT. Protein sequence: CASSALGSNTGELFF.